This TCR beta chain was observed in a study of PD-1 and CTLA-4 blockade in melanoma. Generated by immunoSEQ multiplex PCR, the TCRdb table keeps only in-frame clones and is missing some. The repertoire includes more than 25,000 clones, roughly 91% of them detected once, and 7.5% to 10% sits in the top ten. The material sequenced was CD8+ T cells from peripheral blood, taken before anti-PD-1 treatment. This TCR came from a human donor with melanoma.

This CDR3 is CASTYLGPNNEQFF. DNA of the CDR3: TGTGCCAGCACTTATCTGGGGCCCAACAATGAGCAGTTCTTC. This chain connects TRBV28 to TRBJ2-1; tentatively, D is TRBD1 (5 bases). CDR1 MDHEN and CDR2 SYDVKM come from the germline V gene. This CDR3 has 14 residues. Trimming took 7 bases from V and 5 from J, leaving 15 bases between them.